These 15 T cell receptor beta chains were sequenced from one sample in a study of technical replicates of blood from several donors. Assay used: immunoSEQ multiplex PCR; TCRdb lists only in-frame clones, some missing. This table has roughly 72,000 clones, 85% to 95% appearing once. Sequencing used T cells isolated from PBMCs. The receptors were sampled from a human donor in good health.

V is TRBV28 and J is TRBJ2-7; 9 bases map to TRBD2. The length of the CDR3 is 15 residues. From germline, CDR1 is MDHEN and CDR2 SYDVKM. V lost 5 bases to trimming and J lost 2 bases; unmatched junction nucleotides: 7. CDR3 region: CASSPQGLAPYEQYF. The DNA for the CDR3 is TGTGCCAGCAGTCCACAGGGACTAGCCCCCTACGAGCAGTACTTC. Using reference TRBV28 and TRBJ2-7 for the parts outside the CDR3, the full variable domain is DVKVTQSSRYLVKRTGEKVFLECVQDMDHENMFWYRQDPGLGLRLIYFSYDVKMKEKGDIPEGYSVSREKKERFSLILESASTNQTSMYLCASSPQGLAPYEQYFGPGTRLTVT.

The gene calls are TRBV6-6 and TRBJ2-3, with 12 bases identical to TRBD2. The CDR3 consists of 16 residues. CDR1 MNHNY and CDR2 SVGAGI come from the germline V gene (reference sequence). V was pared by 8 bases and J by 4 bases, with 10 bases of the junction left unmatched. DNA of the CDR3: TGTGCCAGCCTCACGACTAGCGGGAGAAATCCAGATACGCAGTATTTT. Its protein is CASLTTSGRNPDTQYF.

This clone is a singleton in its sample. The chain joins TRBV28 to TRBJ2-3; 10 bases line up with TRBD1. With V trimmed by 9 bases and J by 4 bases, 7 bases remained unmatched. The CDR3 has 14 amino acids. The germline gives CDR1 MDHEN, CDR2 SYDVKM. The DNA of the CDR3 is TGTGCCAGTGACAGGGGGCAAATCGCAGATACGCAGTATTTT. Translating gives CASDRGQIADTQYF.

The chain is built from TRBV11-2 and TRBJ1-2; D unclear. Germline V gene sequence: CDR1 SGHAT, CDR2 FQNNGV. Trimming removed 1 base at V and 4 bases at J, with 10 bases between. The CDR3 is made up of 14 amino acids. CDR3 bases: TGTGCCAGCAGCTTAGGAAGCGTTATCTATGGCTACACCTTC. This gives the protein CASSLGSVIYGYTF.

The gene calls are TRBV25-1 and TRBJ1-2, with D uncertain. CDR3 size: 11 residues. From germline, CDR1 is MGHDK and CDR2 SYGVNS. Trimming removed 3 bases at V and 6 bases at J, with 5 bases between. The CDR3 DNA follows: TGTGCCAGCAGTGAGCCAGATGGCTACACCTTC. Its protein is CASSEPDGYTF.

The chain joins TRBV10-3 to TRBJ2-7; 13 nucleotides match TRBD2. V trimming: 4 bases; J trimming: 6 bases; junction bases outside the gene matches: 3. From germline, CDR1 is ENHRY and CDR2 SYGVKD. This CDR3 is 14 amino acids long. The CDR3 nucleotides are TGTGCCATCAGTGGGACTAGCGGGAGAGGCGAGCAGTACTTC. Its protein product is CAISGTSGRGEQYF.

The CDR3 nucleotides are TGTGCCAGCAGCTTCGCAGCTAGCGTCAAAGAGACCCAGTACTTC. It codes for CASSFAASVKETQYF. The chain couples TRBV5-6 to TRBJ2-5; a weak D match, TRBD2 (6 bases). The CDR3 runs to 15 residues. Trimming took off 2 bases at V and 3 bases at J, with 14 bases between the two ends. Germline CDR1 and CDR2: SGHDT and YYEEEE.

The rearrangement joins TRBV2 to TRBJ1-1; no firm D call. Trimming removed 3 bases from V and 2 bases from J, with 10 bases in between. CDR3 length: 14 amino acids. Germline CDR1 and CDR2: SNHLY and FYNNEI. As DNA, the CDR3 is TGTGCCAGCAGTGAGCGCGGGATCAACACTGAAGCTTTCTTT. It specifies CASSERGINTEAFF.

The rearrangement links TRBV18 to TRBJ2-2, with TRBD1 identical over 8 bases. This CDR3 has 17 amino acids. Germline assignment: CDR1 KGHSH and CDR2 LQKENI. V lost 0 bases to trimming and J lost 1 base; unmatched junction nucleotides: 4. The CDR3 region is CASSPPTGTGNTGELFF. CDR3 nucleotides: TGTGCCAGCTCACCACCTACCGGGACAGGGAACACCGGGGAGCTGTTTTTT.

The V and J genes are TRBV28 and TRBJ1-1; unclear D gene. CDR1 is MDHEN and CDR2 is SYDVKM in the germline V gene. The CDR3 totals 14 residues. V lost 2 bases, J lost 1 base, and 8 bases lay in between. This chain's CDR3 is CASSLGPANTEAFF. The CDR3 region has the DNA TGTGCCAGCAGTTTAGGGCCAGCGAACACTGAAGCTTTCTTT.

This chain uses TRBV27 with TRBJ2-2; no clear D gene. The CDR3 extends over 13 amino acids. V lost 5 bases and J 2 bases, leaving 6 bases between the germline ends. Germline V gene sequence: CDR1 MNHEY, CDR2 SMNVEV (reference sequence). Here the CDR3 reads CASSVLNTGELFF. As DNA, the CDR3 is TGTGCCAGCAGTGTACTCAACACCGGGGAGCTGTTTTTT.

This rearrangement joins TRBV7-9 to TRBJ2-3; 8 bases agree with TRBD2. The CDR3 is 16 amino acids. With V trimmed by 5 bases and J by 2 bases, 9 bases remained unmatched. CDR1 and CDR2 from the germline V gene are SEHNR and FQNEAQ (reference sequence). The CDR3 protein is CASSALAALPTDTQYF. The CDR3 DNA sequence: TGTGCCAGCAGCGCACTAGCGGCACTACCCACAGATACGCAGTATTTT.

The count of this clone is one. J is TRBJ2-2 and V is TRBV5-1; 13 bases match TRBD2. The CDR3 loop spans 19 amino acids. The ends lost 0 bases at V and 2 bases at J; junction bases unmatched: 7. Germline V gives CDR1 SGHRS, CDR2 YFSETQ. The DNA for the CDR3 is TGCGCCAGCAGCTTGGAACTAGCGGGAGGGCCATTTAACACCGGGGAGCTGTTTTTT. Translating it yields CASSLELAGGPFNTGELFF.

This chain links TRBV11-3 with TRBJ2-1; 9 nucleotides align to TRBD2. The trim removed 0 bases at V and 1 base at J, leaving 4 bases unmatched. The germline V gene has CDR1 SGHNT and CDR2 YENEEA. This CDR3 is 17 amino acids long. CDR3 DNA: TGTGCCAGCAGCTTAGATCTAGCGGGGATTTCCTACAATGAGCAGTTCTTC. It encodes CASSLDLAGISYNEQFF. The full variable domain, rest sourced from reference TRBV11-3 and TRBJ2-1, is EAGVVQSPRYKIIEKKQPVAFWCNPISGHNTLYWYLQNLGQGPELLIRYENEEAVDDSQLPKDRFSAERLKGVDSTLKIQPAELGDSAVYLCASSLDLAGISYNEQFFGPGTRLTVL.

V usage is TRBV7-9 and J usage is TRBJ2-7; 12 bases are a match to TRBD2. Germline CDR1 SEHNR, CDR2 FQNEAQ (reference sequence). J lost 2 bases, V lost 5 bases, and 4 bases had no gene match. The CDR3 totals 15 residues. CDR3 sequence (DNA): TGTGCCAGCAGCCAGCTAGCGGGAGGGCCCTACGAGCAGTACTTC. Its protein product is CASSQLAGGPYEQYF. The full variable domain, in which reference TRBV7-9 and TRBJ2-7 provide the parts outside the CDR3, is DTGVSQNPRHKITKRGQNVTFRCDPISEHNRLYWYRQTLGQGPEFLTYFQNEAQLEKSRLLSDRFSAERPKGSFSTLEIQRTEQGDSAMYLCASSQLAGGPYEQYFGPGTRLTVT.